The 22 T cell receptor beta chains listed next were all sequenced from one sample in a study of metastatic and nonmetastatic thyroid tumors. TCRdb recomputed clones from the PCR reads via MiXCR. The top ten hold around 20% of the sample, which has about 62,000 clones, about 3.8% seen once. There were no patients who had received any treatment before thyroid surgery. The sample comprised blood. The origin of the receptors is a female donor with papillary thyroid cancer or a benign thyroid nodule (not recorded which). Some clones in this sample may be carry-over from other donors' samples.

This clone came up many times. A much larger clonotype is one base distant, so this may be a read error. The DNA is omitted, as the CDR3 cannot be located on it reliably, and the CDR3 follows TCRdb's listing. This chain uses TRBV20-1 with TRBJ1-2; the D call TRBD1 from the table was never checked on the DNA. The CDR3 length is 12 residues, termini included. From germline, CDR1 is DFQATT and CDR2 SNEGSKA (reference sequence). CDR3 residues: CSGTRGTYGCTF.

This clone appeared many times. This sequence joins TRBV12-3 or TRBV12-4 and TRBJ1-4; D might be TRBD1 (5 bases). With 5 bases removed from V and 4 bases from J, the gap between germline ends came to 11 bases. The CDR3 is 14 residues long. This CDR3 is CASSMTVNNEKLFF. The DNA of the CDR3 is TGTGCCAGCAGTATGACAGTGAATAATGAAAAACTGTTTTTT.

A few counts support this clone. The CDR3 spells CASSLPDRPNEKLFF. DNA for the CDR3: TGTGCCAGCAGTTTACCCGACAGGCCTAATGAAAAACTGTTTTTT. The rearrangement uses TRBV28 and TRBJ1-4, with a possible D match to TRBD1 (6 bases). The germline V gene has CDR1 MDHEN and CDR2 SYDVKM. Between the trimmed V and J ends, which lost 2 bases and 3 bases, there was a span of 10 bases. There are 15 residues in the CDR3.

This clone appeared a few times. V usage is TRBV19 and J usage is TRBJ2-2, with 7 bases matching TRBD2. The germline V gene has CDR1 LNHDA and CDR2 SQIVND (reference sequence). The CDR3 extends over 16 amino acids. With V trimmed by 9 bases and J by 4 bases, 14 bases remained unmatched. Here the CDR3 DNA reads TGTGCCAGCTCTTTGGGTAGCGGGCGTCTCACCGGGGAGCTGTTTTTT. The encoded protein is CASSLGSGRLTGELFF.

This clone was picked up many times. The chain recombines TRBV20-1 with TRBJ2-5; possible D gene TRBD1, 6 bases. Per the germline V gene, CDR1 is DFQATT and CDR2 is SNEGSKA (reference sequence). There are 14 residues in the CDR3. Trimming took 0 bases from V and 2 from J, leaving 10 bases between them. CDR3: CSARDWDTQETQYF. CDR3 sequence (DNA): TGCAGTGCTAGAGATTGGGACACACAAGAGACCCAGTACTTC.

This clone has more than one count but fewer than ten. This may stem from a read error, because a much larger clone lies one nucleotide away. This chain joins TRBV19 and TRBJ2-3; no firm D call. Germline V CDR1 and CDR2: LNHDA, SQIVND (reference sequence). CDR3 size: 16 residues. V lost 1 base to trimming and J lost 0 bases, with 11 bases between them. The chain's CDR3 is CASSIVTFTSTDTQYF. CDR3 nucleotide sequence: TGTGCCAGTAGTATAGTGACTTTCACCAGCACAGATACGCAGTATTTT.

V is TRBV27 and J is TRBJ2-1; 10 bases map to TRBD2. V dropped 5 bases and J dropped 10; count of bases not matched to a gene: 5. CDR1 MNHEY and CDR2 SMNVEV come from the germline V gene (reference sequence). This CDR3 has 13 residues. CDR3 sequence reads: CASSRVLAGEQFF. Here the CDR3 DNA reads TGTGCCAGCAGTCGAGTACTAGCGGGGGAGCAGTTCTTC.

This clone has ten or more counts. The J gene is TRBJ2-2, the V gene TRBV11-3, with 13 bases aligning to TRBD2. V lost 1 base to trimming and J lost 5 bases; unmatched junction nucleotides: 4. The length of the CDR3 is 17 residues. CDR1 SGHNT and CDR2 YENEEA come from the germline V gene. CDR3 in DNA: TGTGCCAGCAGCTTAGGGATGGGACTAGCGGGAACCGGGGAGCTGTTTTTT. As protein: CASSLGMGLAGTGELFF. Full variable domain (missing parts from reference TRBV11-3 and TRBJ2-2): EAGVVQSPRYKIIEKKQPVAFWCNPISGHNTLYWYLQNLGQGPELLIRYENEEAVDDSQLPKDRFSAERLKGVDSTLKIQPAELGDSAVYLCASSLGMGLAGTGELFFGEGSRLTVL.

The DNA for the CDR3 is TGCAGTGCTAGTTGGGCGGGAGATGGAGATACGCAGTATTTT. Protein: CSASWAGDGDTQYF. The rearrangement joins TRBV20-1 to TRBJ2-3; 7 positions match TRBD2. Looked up from germline, CDR1 is DFQATT and CDR2 is SNEGSKA (reference sequence). The CDR3 is made up of 14 amino acids. The ends lost 3 bases at V and 5 bases at J; junction bases unmatched: 8.

This clone was counted only a few times. V gene TRBV6-1 combines with J gene TRBJ1-6; 7 nucleotides match TRBD1. From germline, CDR1 is MNHNS and CDR2 SASEGT. With 6 bases clipped from V and 6 bases from J, the junction kept 8 bases outside the gene matches. CDR3 length equals 15 residues. The CDR3 DNA reads as TGTGCCAGCAGCGCGCCGGGACAGACTAATTCACCCCTCCACTTT. Residues: CASSAPGQTNSPLHF.

This clone was counted at least ten times. V and J are TRBV19 and TRBJ1-5; 7 nucleotides agree with TRBD1. J gave up 15 bases and V 4 bases, and 18 bases lay outside the gene matches. CDR3 length equals 15 residues. From germline, CDR1 is LNHDA and CDR2 SQIVND (reference sequence). The CDR3 DNA follows: TGTGCCAGTAGTACGCTGGGGACCCGGGGACAGTGGCCGCATTTT. Protein: CASSTLGTRGQWPHF.

This clone was observed at least ten times. The chain has TRBV13 and TRBJ1-4; no definite D call. The CDR3 spans 16 residues. The germline V gene encodes CDR1 PRHDT and CDR2 FYEKMQ (reference sequence). Trimming left V 7 bases short and J 2 bases short, with 17 bases between. In DNA, the CDR3 is TGTGCCAGCACTCACATGACCGGCGGCACTAATGAAAAACTGTTTTTT. Protein product: CASTHMTGGTNEKLFF.

This clone has only a few counts. The chain has TRBV7-2 and TRBJ2-2; 14 bases line up with TRBD2. CDR1 SGHTA and CDR2 FQGNSA come from the germline V gene. CDR3 length equals 18 residues. V shed 5 bases and J 4 bases; nucleotides not matched to a gene: 9. CDR3 amino acids: CASSLGLAGARGTGELFF. Written as DNA, the CDR3 is TGTGCCAGCAGCCTGGGACTAGCGGGAGCTCGGGGCACCGGGGAGCTGTTTTTT.

This clone was seen repeatedly, ten times or more. This chain joins TRBV24-1 and TRBJ2-1; 11 nucleotides line up with TRBD2. Germline V gene lookup returns CDR1 KGHDR and CDR2 SFDVKD. The ends lost 8 bases at V and 3 bases at J; junction bases unmatched: 14. The CDR3 has 18 residues. CDR3 sequence: CATTTGNATSGDYNEQFF. CDR3 DNA sequence: TGTGCCACCACCACAGGGAATGCGACTAGCGGGGACTACAATGAGCAGTTCTTC.

This clone was seen repeatedly, ten times or more. The gene calls are TRBV9 and TRBJ2-7; D not resolved. V shed 4 bases and J shed 3 bases, with 5 bases lying between them. The CDR3 spans 11 residues. Germline-derived CDR1 and CDR2 are SGDLS and YYNGEE. CDR3 DNA: TGTGCCAGCAGCCCTTACTACGAGCAGTACTTC. It codes for CASSPYYEQYF.

This clone showed up many times. The chain links TRBV7-3 to TRBJ2-1; TRBD2 aligns across 10 bases. CDR1 is SGHTA, CDR2 FQGTGA, per germline. This CDR3 contains 20 residues. V lost 3 bases to trimming and J lost 9 bases; unmatched junction nucleotides: 23. CDR3 in DNA: TGTGCCAGCAGCTTGGCCCAGAGAGCACTAGCGGGACCCGGAAATTGTGAGCAGTTCTTC. Its protein is CASSLAQRALAGPGNCEQFF.

The V gene is TRBV20-1, the J gene TRBJ1-4; 9 bases are a match to TRBD1. V gave up 5 bases and J gave up 11 bases; unmatched junction bases: 18. Per germline, CDR1 DFQATT and CDR2 SNEGSKA (reference sequence). There are 16 residues in the CDR3. This chain's CDR3 is CSALLIRDRAGEKLFF. The CDR3 DNA follows: TGCAGTGCTCTTCTGATCCGGGACAGGGCAGGGGAGAAACTGTTTTTT.

Ten or more counts support this clone. The chain employs TRBV11-3 and TRBJ2-2, with 10 bases identical to TRBD2. CDR1 and CDR2 (germline): SGHNT, YENEEA. The CDR3 is 18 amino acids. V lost 5 bases, J lost 1 base, and 10 bases stayed unmatched. The CDR3 nucleotides read TGTGCCAGCAGCCTAGGACTAGCGGAGGTTCAGAACACCGGGGAGCTGTTTTTT. Encoded protein: CASSLGLAEVQNTGELFF.

This clone has a count of ten or more. V is TRBV9 and J is TRBJ2-1; 9 bases match TRBD2. This CDR3 is built from 15 residues. V was clipped by 4 bases and J by 7 bases; unmatched bases: 9. CDR1 and CDR2 from the germline V gene are SGDLS and YYNGEE. The CDR3 region is CASSPGLATHNEQFF. The CDR3 DNA reads as TGTGCCAGCAGCCCAGGACTAGCGACTCATAATGAGCAGTTCTTC.

This chain connects TRBV11-2 to TRBJ2-2; D not certain. V lost 3 bases and J 5 bases, leaving 10 bases between the germline ends. Germline V gene lookup returns CDR1 SGHAT and CDR2 FQNNGV. CDR3 size: 14 residues. The chain's CDR3 is CASSLQLKTGELFF. The CDR3, as DNA: TGTGCCAGCAGCTTGCAACTTAAGACCGGGGAGCTGTTTTTT.

This clone was recorded at least ten times. The chain links TRBV24-1 to TRBJ2-1, with 8 positions matching TRBD2. Unmatched junction bases numbered 10, after V lost 3 bases and J lost 7 bases. The germline V gene has CDR1 KGHDR and CDR2 SFDVKD. The CDR3 consists of 16 residues. The CDR3 is CATSDPTGGRGNEQFF. The DNA of the CDR3 is TGTGCCACCAGTGATCCCACGGGGGGGAGGGGGAATGAGCAGTTCTTC.

Concerning this clone: A much larger clone differs from this one at a single base, so this may be a read error. The CDR3, as DNA: TGTGCCACCTCTAGCGGGACCTACGAGCAGTACTTC. Translated: CATSSGTYEQYF. The chain combines TRBV19 with TRBJ2-7; 9 bases match TRBD2. Germline lookup yields CDR1 LNHDA and CDR2 SQIVND (reference sequence). CDR3 length: 12 amino acids. J was trimmed by 2 bases and V by 10 bases; bases with no gene match: 3.